This T cell receptor beta chain was sequenced during a study of T cell responses to AZD1222 COVID-19 vaccine. The study's findings and limits: Among the donors, most were white British and more were female, and clonal diversity was possibly underestimated. Baseline seropositivity occurred in only a handful of AZD1222 recipients. Nearly half of spike-specific TCRs reportedly target unmutated variant regions.

The protocol was immunoSEQ multiplex PCR, while the TCRdb copy is restricted to in-frame clones and leaves out a portion. This table holds 200,000 to 250,000 clones, just over 90% found once. The length of the CDR3 is 20 residues. The V and J ends lost 0 bases and 0 bases, in that order; junction bases with no gene match: 9. Looked up from germline, CDR1 is SGHNT and CDR2 is YYREEE (reference sequence). As regards this clone: Antigen: not known.

This chain uses TRBV5-4 with TRBJ1-4; TRBD1 aligns across 12 bases. The TCR comes from an adult in good health. This material consisted of peripheral blood, taken on day 0 of MenACWY control vaccination. The DNA for the CDR3 is TGTGCCAGCAGCTTGGGGCCGGGACAGGGGGCGAGAACAACTAATGAAAAACTGTTTTTT. Protein: CASSLGPGQGARTTNEKLFF.